A selection of T cell receptor beta chains follows, all from one sample in a study of T cell repertoires in cytomegalovirus infection. Which antigens these TCRs recognize remains unknown. TCRdb independently ran MiXCR on the reads; one entry per CDR3 protein. The sample has approximately 770,000 distinct CDR3 sequences, 25% to 35% seen once. Sequenced material: cultured CD8+ T cells from PBMCs, taken from culture after CMV antigen stimulation. These receptors were collected from a human donor in good health (CMV status not recorded). Some clones in this sample may be carry-over from other donors' samples. Each CDR3 is given with its conserved first and last residue.

TRBJ1-4	16	TRBV12-5	CASGLDRAGPQEKLFF
TRBJ2-5	14	TRBV27	CASSLVSDQETQYF
TRBJ2-1	17	TRBV20-1	CSARGLAGDLLDNEQFF
TRBJ1-1	14	TRBV2	CASSDYSMNTEAFF
TRBJ1-2	14	TRBV27	CASSLSGANYGYTF
TRBJ2-1	17	TRBV20-1	CSARIYGVGLLHDEQFF
TRBJ1-2	14	TRBV12-3/TRBV12-4	CASSTDRDTYGYTF
TRBJ1-1	12	TRBV27	CASSLVGAPAFF
TRBJ1-5	19	TRBV27	CATSLQHPLRGPSNQPQHF
TRBJ2-1	18	TRBV4-1	CASSQDNMRTSFDNEQFF
TRBJ1-1	16	TRBV19	CASKKIPGPPGTEAFF
TRBJ2-2	18	TRBV6-2/TRBV6-3	CASSYSTSGRPNTGELFF
TRBJ1-2	16	TRBV7-9	CASSATGNLLIYGYTF
TRBJ1-4	14	TRBV7-6	CASSFGFGGEKLFF
TRBJ1-6	16	TRBV27	CASSLNRGSYNSPLHF
TRBJ1-1	16	TRBV7-9	CASSSLQGTLNTEAFF
TRBJ2-2	15	TRBV29-1	CSVAKRGPGEGELFF
TRBJ1-1	14	TRBV19	CASIQTGMNTEAFF
TRBJ1-6	14	TRBV7-9	CASSSAGGLTPLHF
TRBJ2-3	14	TRBV7-8	CASSPPEATDTQYF
TRBJ1-1	14	TRBV4-1	CASSQDRTGTEAFF
TRBJ1-1	13	TRBV11-3	CASRATGAAEAFF
TRBJ1-6	14	TRBV9	CASSESRRGSPLHF
TRBJ1-1	15	TRBV4-1	CASSQDQAGLTEAFF
TRBJ1-1	12	TRBV5-1	CATTGENTEAFF
TRBJ1-4	14	TRBV20-1	CSPGQAGADEKLFF
TRBJ1-2	13	TRBV2	CASSDRSLYGYTF
TRBJ1-5	15	TRBV6-1	CASSGQTYSNQPQHF
TRBJ1-1	15	TRBV19	CASSSRLPPNTEAFF
TRBJ2-7	15	TRBV7-9	CASSTRTGNSYEQYF
TRBJ2-7	18	TRBV19	CASSSVLGHRGYRNEQYF
TRBJ1-1	12	TRBV9	CASSATGHEAFF
TRBJ1-2	16	TRBV7-8	CASSLGLQQFNYGYTF
TRBJ2-1	15	TRBV7-2	CASSLGGSTYNEQFF
TRBJ1-5	19	TRBV2	CASGEDRERFGYSNQPQHF
TRBJ1-1	15	TRBV19	CASSLSRQGGAEAFF
TRBJ2-1	16	TRBV12-3/TRBV12-4	CASSFGGLSRYNEQFF
TRBJ2-1	16	TRBV6-2/TRBV6-3	CASRALAGAYYNEQFF
TRBJ1-1	12	TRBV6-6	CASSSGTKEAFF